One sample yielded the 3 T cell receptor beta chains listed below, sequenced in a study of T cell responses to AZD1222 COVID-19 vaccine. Measured with immunoSEQ multiplex PCR; TCRdb has only the in-frame clones, and not every one. This table has around 120,000 clones, around 86% appearing once. Sequencing used peripheral blood, obtained on day 0 of AZD1222 vaccination. The receptors shown here come from an adult in good health.

The J gene is TRBJ1-3, the V gene TRBV13, with unresolved D. Deletions cut 3 bases from V and 0 bases from J, with 6 bases between. This CDR3 has 14 residues. Germline CDR1 PRHDT, CDR2 FYEKMQ (reference sequence). The CDR3 DNA sequence: TGTGCCAGCAGCTTCTCAGTCTCTGGAAACACCATATATTTT. As protein: CASSFSVSGNTIYF.

The chain joins TRBV7-9 to TRBJ2-2; 9 positions match TRBD2. In germline, CDR1 is SEHNR, CDR2 FQNEAQ (reference sequence). J gave up 6 bases and V 5 bases, and 10 bases lay outside the gene matches. The CDR3 runs 16 residues. CDR3 region: CASSPTLAGGPGELFF. CDR3 DNA: TGTGCCAGCAGCCCCACACTCGCGGGAGGGCCCGGGGAGCTGTTTTTT.

This sequence joins TRBV27 and TRBJ1-2; D call uncertain. Germline-derived CDR1 and CDR2 are MNHEY and SMNVEV (reference sequence). V was clipped by 0 bases and J by 0 bases, with 5 bases between them. The CDR3 spans 14 residues. The DNA of the CDR3 is TGTGCCAGCAGTTTATCGGGGTCTAACTATGGCTACACCTTC. Translated: CASSLSGSNYGYTF.